This T cell receptor (beta chain) was captured in a study of beta chain features in type 1 diabetes. The overall study: What patients shared with healthy donors was a similar profile of age, gender and cell yields. Overall study results and limits: For patients and controls alike, PCR might favor shorter templates to the same degree. All four CD4+ subsets of Type 1 diabetes patients contained TCRB CDR3s that were moderately but significantly shorter.

Notes on this clone: Its antigen is as yet unknown.

The CDR3 has 14 amino acids. The V gene's germline CDR1 is MNHNS and CDR2 SASEGT. Trimming left V 4 bases short and J 3 bases short, with 10 bases between. Investigators reverse transcribed all isolated RNA, so they sequenced expressed TCRB transcripts. TCRdb keeps only in-frame clones here, not all; method: immunoSEQ multiplex PCR. This sample has about 700,000 clones, with over 10% found just once. The rearrangement links TRBV6-1 to TRBJ1-3; D remains ambiguous. The receptor was derived from a man aged 18 to 35 with type 1 diabetes. Sequenced material: naive CD4+ T cells from blood. The CDR3 DNA is TGTGCCAGCAGTGTAGTGGGAGATGGAAACACCATATATTTT. This sequence encodes CASSVVGDGNTIYF.